Presented here are 13 T cell receptor beta chains from one specimen sequenced in a study of T cell changes during pregnancy in multiple sclerosis. Here immunoSEQ multiplex PCR was the method, and the copy in TCRdb shows in-frame clones only, minus some. The sample shows 50,000 to 70,000 clones, 91% of them seen only once. Sequenced here: peripheral blood, sampled after pregnancy. The receptors were sampled from a female donor in good health, enrolled as a control in a pregnancy study.

CDR3 amino acids: CVTRVRGLGEQYF. CDR3 nucleotide sequence: TGTGTCACGAGGGTAAGGGGGCTTGGCGAGCAGTACTTC. The chain carries TRBV27 and TRBJ2-7, with TRBD1 matching over 7 bases. The CDR3 runs 13 residues. In germline, CDR1 is MNHEY, CDR2 SMNVEV (reference sequence).

V and J are TRBV5-3 and TRBJ2-7, with D possibly TRBD2 on 6 matching bases. TRBV5-3 is treated as an ORF (open reading frame) with a function not yet certain. Trimming removed 1 base at V and 2 bases at J, with 31 bases between. The CDR3 extends over 21 amino acids. The chain's CDR3 is CARSLTIIRGAGRQWTYEQYF. In DNA form, the CDR3 reads TGTGCCAGAAGCTTGACGATAATCCGCGGGGCAGGTAGACAATGGACCTACGAGCAGTACTTC.

V gene TRBV10-3 combines with J gene TRBJ2-5; perhaps TRBD1 as D (5 bases). This CDR3 has 14 residues. Germline V CDR1 and CDR2: ENHRY, SYGVKD. The V gene lost 2 bases and the J gene lost 0 bases, with 7 bases spanning the gap. The CDR3 sequence: CAISESRDQETQYF. CDR3 coding DNA: TGTGCCATCAGTGAGAGCAGGGACCAAGAGACCCAGTACTTC.

V gene TRBV5-1 combines with J gene TRBJ1-1; D unresolved. V lost 0 bases and J lost 3, with 6 bases in between. The CDR3 runs 13 residues. In germline, CDR1 is SGHRS, CDR2 YFSETQ. The CDR3 region has the DNA TGCGCCAGCAGCTTGGACAGCTACACTGAAGCTTTCTTT. Its translation is CASSLDSYTEAFF.

The table lists this clone with a count of one. The V and J genes are TRBV7-6 and TRBJ2-7, with D possibly being TRBD1 (6 bases). The CDR3 is 12 amino acids. Trimming took off 4 bases at V and 4 bases at J, with 8 bases between the two ends. Germline assignment: CDR1 SGHVS and CDR2 FNYEAQ. CDR3 bases: TGTGCCAGCAGCTCGGACAGATACGAGCAGTACTTC. Translation: CASSSDRYEQYF.

The chain is built from TRBV11-2 and TRBJ1-2; 7 bases align to TRBD1. Germline CDR1 reads SGHAT; CDR2 reads FQNNGV. The V and J ends lost 1 base and 8 bases, in that order; junction bases with no gene match: 7. The CDR3 is 14 residues long. CDR3 region: CASSLGQGVSGYTF. CDR3 nucleotides: TGTGCCAGCAGCTTAGGCCAGGGGGTGTCGGGCTACACCTTC.

The chain combines TRBV15 with TRBJ2-7; TRBD1 matches at 7 bases. Germline CDR1 and CDR2: LNHNV and YYDKDF (reference sequence). Trimming cost V 2 bases and J 3 bases; bases outside gene matches: 7. The CDR3 spans 15 residues. Here the CDR3 DNA reads TGTGCCACCAGCAGAAACCGGGACAGCTTCTACGAGCAGTACTTC. Protein product: CATSRNRDSFYEQYF.

The V call is TRBV29-1, the J call TRBJ2-1; 15 positions match TRBD2. This CDR3 is built from 16 residues. The ends lost 6 bases at V and 3 bases at J; junction bases unmatched: 6. Per germline, CDR1 SQVTM and CDR2 ANQGSEA. The CDR3 DNA is TGCAGCGTGGGGACTAGCGGGGGGAACTTCTACAATGAGCAGTTCTTC. Protein sequence: CSVGTSGGNFYNEQFF.

V gene TRBV11-2 combines with J gene TRBJ2-2; 8 bases map to TRBD1. The V and J ends lost 2 bases and 6 bases, in that order; junction bases with no gene match: 2. The CDR3 runs to 14 residues. Germline CDR1 is SGHAT and CDR2 is FQNNGV. CDR3 DNA: TGTGCCAGCAGCTTACAGGGGGCCCCCGGGGAGCTGTTTTTT. Amino acid sequence: CASSLQGAPGELFF. The full variable domain, completed using reference TRBV11-2 and TRBJ2-2, is EAGVAQSPRYKIIEKRQSVAFWCNPISGHATLYWYQQILGQGPKLLIQFQNNGVVDDSQLPKDRFSAERLKGVDSTLKIQPAKLEDSAVYLCASSLQGAPGELFFGEGSRLTVL.

The chain is built from TRBV19 and TRBJ1-2; D perhaps matches TRBD1 (5 bases). Looked up from germline, CDR1 is LNHDA and CDR2 is SQIVND (reference sequence). The CDR3 spans 12 residues. Between the trimmed V and J ends, which lost 6 bases and 9 bases, there was a span of 14 bases. The CDR3 protein is CASRPAGESYTF. Written as DNA, the CDR3 is TGTGCCAGTAGGCCTGCGGGGGAGAGCTACACCTTC.

This chain uses TRBV11-2 with TRBJ1-5; unclear D gene. Looked up from germline, CDR1 is SGHAT and CDR2 is FQNNGV. CDR3 length: 13 amino acids. The V end lost 0 bases, the J end lost 5 bases, and 5 bases lay between the germline ends. In DNA, the CDR3 is TGTGCCAGCAGCTTAGAGCGGGATCAGCCCCAGCATTTT. Translation: CASSLERDQPQHF.

The rearrangement joins TRBV18 to TRBJ1-2; a weak D match, TRBD1 (5 bases). Trimming shortened V by 3 bases and J by 1 base, and 6 bases separated the two germline ends. CDR3 length: 13 amino acids. Germline V gives CDR1 KGHSH, CDR2 LQKENI. This CDR3 reads CASSPDSNYGYTF. DNA of the CDR3: TGTGCCAGCTCACCCGACAGTAACTATGGCTACACCTTC. Full variable domain (outside the CDR3, taken from reference TRBV18 and TRBJ1-2): NAGVMQNPRHLVRRRGQEARLRCSPMKGHSHVYWYRQLPEEGLKFMVYLQKENIIDESGMPKERFSAEFPKEGPSILRIQQVVRGDSAAYFCASSPDSNYGYTFGSGTRLTVV.

The chain uses TRBV6-5 and TRBJ2-7; D is perhaps TRBD2 (6 bases). Germline assignment: CDR1 MNHEY and CDR2 SVGAGI. Trimming removed 2 bases at V and 4 bases at J, with 15 bases between. CDR3 length equals 15 residues. The CDR3 spells CASSYGRDFLYEQYF. CDR3 DNA sequence: TGTGCCAGCAGTTACGGACGGGACTTTCTGTACGAGCAGTACTTC.